A single sample gave rise to the 19 T cell receptor beta chains below, sequenced in a study of cytomegalovirus exposure and HLA in healthy donors. Amplification used 60 Vbeta primers and 13 Jbeta primers. TCRdb's table, derived via immunoSEQ multiplex PCR, lists solely in-frame clones and lacks some. The data contain approximately 110,000 clones, around 66% of them singletons. The source material was PBMCs. The receptors shown here come from a man younger than 35 in good health and CMV-seropositive.

CDR3 sequence reads: CASSLGGRVLSRPTEAFF. CDR3 in DNA: TGTGCCAGCAGTTTAGGTGGCAGGGTTCTTAGTCGTCCCACTGAAGCTTTCTTT. The chain joins TRBV27 to TRBJ1-1; a weak D match, TRBD1 (5 bases). V was clipped by 2 bases and J by 4 bases, with 23 bases between them. CDR1 MNHEY and CDR2 SMNVEV come from the germline V gene (reference sequence). The CDR3 loop spans 18 amino acids.

The chain uses TRBV19 and TRBJ2-3, with D possibly TRBD2 on 5 matching bases. V gave up 1 base and J gave up 1 base, with 9 bases separating them. Germline CDR1 reads LNHDA; CDR2 reads SQIVND (reference sequence). This CDR3 comprises 15 residues. The CDR3 loop is CASSIGTSGTDTQYF. In nucleotides, the CDR3 is TGTGCCAGTAGTATAGGGACTTCCGGCACAGATACGCAGTATTTT.

This chain connects TRBV20-1 to TRBJ1-2; possibly TRBD1 for D (6 bases). Trimming took off 5 bases at V and 4 bases at J, with 8 bases between the two ends. There are 11 residues in the CDR3. CDR1 and CDR2 from the germline V gene are DFQATT and SNEGSKA (reference sequence). As DNA, the CDR3 is TGCAGTGCTGTGGGGGCCTATGGCTACACCTTC. Its translation is CSAVGAYGYTF.

The rearrangement uses TRBV4-1 and TRBJ1-1; 9 nucleotides match TRBD1. The germline V gene encodes CDR1 MGHRA and CDR2 YSYEKL. CDR3 length: 17 amino acids. J was trimmed by 2 bases and V by 1 base; bases with no gene match: 8. The CDR3 loop reads CASSQVFLQGANTEAFF. CDR3 DNA: TGCGCCAGCAGCCAAGTATTTTTACAGGGGGCTAACACTGAAGCTTTCTTT.

The chain recombines TRBV5-4 with TRBJ2-7, with 8 positions matching TRBD2. The CDR3 is 14 amino acids. Unmatched junction bases numbered 5, after V lost 2 bases and J lost 4 bases. Germline V CDR1 and CDR2: SGHNT, YYREEE (reference sequence). As DNA, the CDR3 is TGTGCCAGCAGCTTAACAGCGGGGGCATACGAGCAGTACTTC. Its protein is CASSLTAGAYEQYF.

V and J are TRBV29-1 and TRBJ1-3; a weak D match, TRBD1 (6 bases). CDR3 length: 15 residues. Trimming pared 2 bases from V and 2 bases from J, leaving 13 bases between. CDR1 is SQVTM and CDR2 is ANQGSEA in the germline V gene. The CDR3 DNA reads as TGCAGCGTTGAATTCGTCGCAGGGGCTGGAAACACCATATATTTT. Translation gives CSVEFVAGAGNTIYF.

The chain carries TRBV7-2 and TRBJ2-1, with TRBD2 identical over 8 bases. V shed 5 bases and J 5 bases; nucleotides not matched to a gene: 5. Germline CDR1 is SGHTA and CDR2 is FQGNSA. The CDR3 totals 14 residues. The CDR3 DNA sequence: TGTGCCAGCAGCCCCGGGAGGGTAGACAATGAGCAGTTCTTC. This encodes CASSPGRVDNEQFF.

This chain's CDR3 is CASSLKPRTGEGGYTF. In nucleotides, the CDR3 is TGTGCCAGCAGCTTGAAACCTAGAACAGGGGAAGGTGGCTACACCTTC. The chain carries TRBV7-7 and TRBJ1-2; 7 bases line up with TRBD1. The CDR3 is 16 amino acids. The V segment lost 3 bases and the J segment 7 bases; nucleotides outside the gene matches: 14. The germline V gene has CDR1 SSHAT and CDR2 FNYEAQ (reference sequence).

V and J are TRBV9 and TRBJ1-6; TRBD1 matches 7 bases. The CDR3 consists of 16 residues. In germline, CDR1 is SGDLS, CDR2 YYNGEE. J gave up 0 bases and V 3 bases, and 3 bases lay outside the gene matches. The CDR3, as DNA: TGTGCCAGCAGCGAATGGGACAGCTCCTATAATTCACCCCTCCACTTT. It yields the protein CASSEWDSSYNSPLHF.

The V call is TRBV2, the J call TRBJ1-6, with 10 positions matching TRBD1. CDR3 length: 15 amino acids. Looked up from germline, CDR1 is SNHLY and CDR2 is FYNNEI. The trim removed 6 bases at V and 7 bases at J, leaving 6 bases unmatched. CDR3 sequence (DNA): TGTGCCAGCAGCGACGGGACAGGGGTCAATTCACCCCTCCACTTT. It codes for CASSDGTGVNSPLHF.

V is TRBV10-1 and J is TRBJ2-2, with 7 bases fitting TRBD1. Trimming removed 7 bases from V and 0 bases from J; junction bases left unmatched: 20. This CDR3 region has 20 residues. Per the germline V gene, CDR1 is WNHNN and CDR2 is SYGVQD (reference sequence). In nucleotides, the CDR3 is TGCGCCAGCACTACCTTGGCGGACAGGTTCATAGGGACGAACACCGGGGAGCTGTTTTTT. This codes for CASTTLADRFIGTNTGELFF.

The chain carries TRBV29-1 and TRBJ2-3, with 7 positions matching TRBD1. CDR3 length: 17 residues. The germline gives CDR1 SQVTM, CDR2 ANQGSEA. Unmatched junction bases numbered 10, after V lost 1 base and J lost 0 bases. The CDR3 coding sequence is TGCAGCGTTGAAGCCCCGGGACAGCTGACGAGCACAGATACGCAGTATTTT. Its translation is CSVEAPGQLTSTDTQYF.

The J gene is TRBJ1-1, the V gene TRBV30; D call uncertain. Trimming shortened V by 4 bases and J by 4 bases, and 25 bases separated the two germline ends. In germline, CDR1 is GTSNPN, CDR2 SVGIG (reference sequence). The CDR3 sequence is 17 residues long. In DNA form, the CDR3 reads TGTGCCTGGACCGACGTCTTGGAGGTGGGTTTGGGCACTGAAGCTTTCTTT. Its protein is CAWTDVLEVGLGTEAFF.

The chain employs TRBV5-4 and TRBJ2-7; D might be TRBD1 (6 bases). The CDR3 runs 15 residues. Germline V gives CDR1 SGHNT, CDR2 YYREEE (reference sequence). V was cut by 4 bases and J by 2 bases, with 16 bases left in between. For the CDR3, the DNA is TGTGCCAGCAGCGCGAGAAACAGGGTAGCCTACGAGCAGTACTTC. Its translation is CASSARNRVAYEQYF.

The J gene is TRBJ1-2, the V gene TRBV27; 7 bases line up with TRBD1. V lost 5 bases, J lost 5 bases, and 8 bases stayed unmatched. Looked up from germline, CDR1 is MNHEY and CDR2 is SMNVEV (reference sequence). CDR3 length: 14 amino acids. CDR3 bases: TGTGCCAGCAGTCTAGCGGGACAGACTTATGGCTACACCTTC. Translation gives CASSLAGQTYGYTF.

This chain links TRBV6-1 with TRBJ1-6; 8 bases are a match to TRBD1. The CDR3 sequence is 15 residues long. The trim removed 4 bases at V and 6 bases at J, leaving 5 bases unmatched. Germline lookup yields CDR1 MNHNS and CDR2 SASEGT. CDR3 DNA: TGTGCCAGCAGTGCGCAGGGGGCAGGTAATTCACCCCTCCACTTT. It translates to CASSAQGAGNSPLHF.

The chain employs TRBV6-5 and TRBJ2-1; D uncertain. The CDR3 has 11 amino acids. V was shortened by 6 bases and J by 6 bases, with 6 bases between the two germline ends. Germline V gives CDR1 MNHEY, CDR2 SVGAGI. CDR3: CASRFGNEQFF. The CDR3 DNA reads as TGTGCCAGCAGATTCGGCAATGAGCAGTTCTTC.

This chain links TRBV7-9 with TRBJ1-1; perhaps TRBD1 as D (5 bases). The CDR3 loop spans 14 amino acids. Germline V lookup: CDR1 SEHNR, CDR2 FQNEAQ (reference sequence). The germline V and J ends were trimmed by 2 bases and 4 bases, with 11 bases remaining between them. CDR3 nucleotides: TGTGCCAGCAGCTTACAGGGTTGGACCACTGAAGCTTTCTTT. Translated: CASSLQGWTTEAFF.

The chain couples TRBV28 to TRBJ2-2; 7 bases align to TRBD2. This CDR3 is built from 16 residues. CDR1 MDHEN and CDR2 SYDVKM come from the germline V gene. Trimming took 2 bases from V and 4 from J; bases not matched to a gene: 7. The CDR3 here is CASSLLGLSGTGELFF. In nucleotides, the CDR3 is TGTGCCAGCAGTTTACTGGGACTATCTGGCACCGGGGAGCTGTTTTTT.